One sample yielded the 21 T cell receptor beta chains listed below, sequenced in a study of cytomegalovirus exposure and HLA in healthy donors. Primers for the PCR totalled 60 Vbeta and 13 Jbeta. The data were produced by immunoSEQ multiplex PCR, yet TCRdb's version contains in-frame clones alone and is incomplete. This table lists roughly 75,000 clones. Sequenced material: PBMCs. These receptor sequences come from a boy under 18 in good health and CMV-seronegative.

The chain links TRBV4-1 to TRBJ2-3, with 10 nucleotides matching TRBD2. Germline CDR1 and CDR2: MGHRA and YSYEKL. The CDR3 runs to 18 residues. V dropped 5 bases and J dropped 0; count of bases not matched to a gene: 11. The CDR3 DNA reads TGCGCCAGCAGCTTTCTAGCGGGGGCTACCCCTAGCACAGATACGCAGTATTTT. Translated: CASSFLAGATPSTDTQYF.

This sequence joins TRBV11-3 and TRBJ1-1; 7 nucleotides align to TRBD1. V shed 4 bases and J 7 bases; nucleotides not matched to a gene: 6. CDR3 length: 13 residues. CDR1 is SGHNT, CDR2 YENEEA, per germline. CDR3 bases: TGTGCCAGCAGCTCGGCTTACAGGGGTGAAGCTTTCTTT. Its translation is CASSSAYRGEAFF.

The V call is TRBV4-2, the J call TRBJ1-1; D is uncertain. This CDR3 has 14 amino acids. V was pared by 2 bases and J by 3 bases, with 10 bases between. Germline CDR1 and CDR2: LGHNA and YNFKEQ. CDR3 loop: CASSQSSSDTEAFF. The CDR3 nucleotides read TGTGCCAGCAGCCAATCTTCCAGCGACACTGAAGCTTTCTTT.

V is TRBV18 and J is TRBJ2-2, with D perhaps matching TRBD1 (6 bases). CDR1 is KGHSH and CDR2 is LQKENI in the germline V gene. This CDR3 is 16 amino acids long. Trimming took 4 bases from V and 2 from J, leaving 14 bases between them. The CDR3 loop is CASSLQGVQNTGELFF. The CDR3 coding sequence is TGTGCCAGCTCACTACAGGGAGTTCAAAACACCGGGGAGCTGTTTTTT.

This chain connects TRBV2 to TRBJ2-1; 9 positions match TRBD2. This CDR3 comprises 14 residues. V gave up 9 bases and J gave up 5 bases; unmatched junction bases: 8. CDR1 and CDR2 (germline): SNHLY, FYNNEI. CDR3 sequence: CARGPAGGNNEQFF. Written as DNA, the CDR3 is TGTGCCAGGGGGCCAGCGGGAGGAAACAATGAGCAGTTCTTC.

The chain joins TRBV19 to TRBJ2-1; weak D call: TRBD2 (5 bases). The CDR3 is made up of 15 amino acids. Between the trimmed V and J ends, which lost 4 bases and 6 bases, there was a span of 16 bases. The germline CDR1 and CDR2 sequences are LNHDA and SQIVND (reference sequence). CDR3: CASSNWESKLNEQFF. CDR3 sequence (DNA): TGTGCCAGTAGTAATTGGGAGTCGAAGCTCAATGAGCAGTTCTTC.

The rearrangement joins TRBV7-2 to TRBJ2-1; 7 bases align to TRBD2. CDR1 and CDR2 (germline): SGHTA, FQGNSA. The CDR3 length is 14 residues. V shed 4 bases, J shed 8 bases, and the junction held 8 bases outside the gene matches. The CDR3 protein is CASSSGTTGDEQFF. For the CDR3, the DNA is TGTGCCAGCAGCTCCGGGACTACGGGGGATGAGCAGTTCTTC.

The chain links TRBV4-2 to TRBJ2-1; the D is unclear. The CDR3 loop spans 14 amino acids. V lost 1 base to trimming and J lost 8 bases, with 12 bases between them. CDR1 LGHNA and CDR2 YNFKEQ come from the germline V gene. The CDR3 loop reads CASSQVVAGDEQFF. For the CDR3, the DNA is TGTGCCAGCAGCCAAGTTGTAGCCGGCGATGAGCAGTTCTTC.

The genes are TRBV19 and TRBJ2-5; 10 bases agree with TRBD1. The trim removed 6 bases at V and 4 bases at J, leaving 8 bases unmatched. The germline V gene has CDR1 LNHDA and CDR2 SQIVND (reference sequence). CDR3 size: 15 residues. In DNA form, the CDR3 reads TGTGCCAGTAGGTACCGGGACAGGGGATCAGAGACCCAGTACTTC. Protein sequence: CASRYRDRGSETQYF.

V gene TRBV15 combines with J gene TRBJ1-2; 7 bases agree with TRBD1. With 1 base clipped from V and 11 bases from J, the junction kept 10 bases outside the gene matches. The CDR3 runs 14 residues. CDR1 is LNHNV and CDR2 is YYDKDF in the germline V gene (reference sequence). CDR3: CATSRASGGVVYTF. As DNA, the CDR3 is TGTGCCACCAGCAGAGCCTCAGGGGGTGTTGTATACACCTTC.

The chain carries TRBV4-3 and TRBJ2-5; 8 nucleotides align to TRBD1. V shed 0 bases, J shed 5 bases, and the junction held 5 bases outside the gene matches. The CDR3 runs to 15 residues. Germline V gene lookup returns CDR1 LGHNA and CDR2 YSLEER. CDR3 amino acids: CASSQEWTGKETQYF. CDR3 nucleotide sequence: TGCGCCAGCAGCCAAGAGTGGACAGGGAAGGAGACCCAGTACTTC.

The chain links TRBV19 to TRBJ1-2; maybe TRBD1 (5 bases). Between the trimmed V and J ends, which lost 3 bases and 8 bases, there was a span of 13 bases. From germline, CDR1 is LNHDA and CDR2 SQIVND (reference sequence). CDR3 length equals 13 residues. CDR3 coding DNA: TGTGCCAGTAGTATCAATCAGGGTGAAGGCTACACCTTC. Its translation is CASSINQGEGYTF.

The chain carries TRBV5-1 and TRBJ1-2; D is unresolved. V lost 3 bases, J lost 8 bases, and 20 bases lay in between. The germline V gene encodes CDR1 SGHRS and CDR2 YFSETQ. The CDR3 extends over 15 amino acids. CDR3 loop: CASSWEIGSGDGYTF. CDR3 DNA sequence: TGCGCCAGCAGCTGGGAGATCGGGAGCGGTGACGGCTACACCTTC.

The chain carries TRBV16 and TRBJ2-7; D ambiguous. The CDR3 contains 12 residues. The germline V gene has CDR1 KGHSY and CDR2 FQNENV. The V end was cut by 1 base, the J end by 5 bases, with 6 bases between. CDR3 sequence (DNA): TGTGCCAGCAGCCAATTTCGGGACGAGCAGTACTTC. This encodes CASSQFRDEQYF.

This rearrangement joins TRBV7-9 to TRBJ1-4, with a possible D match to TRBD1 (6 bases). The CDR3 has 15 residues. Germline assignment: CDR1 SEHNR and CDR2 FQNEAQ (reference sequence). V lost 4 bases and J lost 8, with 17 bases in between. The CDR3 coding sequence is TGTGCCAGCAGCTCCAGGACAGCCCTGGGGGAAAAACTGTTTTTT. Its protein product is CASSSRTALGEKLFF.

This chain joins TRBV18 and TRBJ2-1; the D gene is possibly TRBD1 (6 bases). Germline V lookup: CDR1 KGHSH, CDR2 LQKENI. Trimming left V 0 bases short and J 4 bases short, with 10 bases between. This CDR3 is 15 amino acids long. CDR3 loop: CASSPPRTVYNEQFF. As DNA, the CDR3 is TGTGCCAGCTCACCACCCCGGACAGTATACAATGAGCAGTTCTTC.

This chain links TRBV4-3 with TRBJ1-5, with TRBD1 as a possible D gene (5 bases). V shed 5 bases and J shed 4 bases, with 18 bases lying between them. Germline V gene lookup returns CDR1 LGHNA and CDR2 YSLEER. The CDR3 covers 16 residues. The CDR3 sequence: CASSATRELRNQPQHF. In nucleotides, the CDR3 is TGCGCCAGCAGCGCTACCAGGGAACTTAGAAATCAGCCCCAGCATTTT.

The chain recombines TRBV5-6 with TRBJ1-2; TRBD1 might be the D (5 bases). V was cut by 3 bases and J by 5 bases, with 11 bases left in between. The germline gives CDR1 SGHDT, CDR2 YYEEEE. The CDR3 contains 13 residues. This CDR3 is CASSSRAGYGYTF. The CDR3, as DNA: TGTGCCAGCAGCTCCAGGGCAGGTTATGGCTACACCTTC.

The chain links TRBV7-3 to TRBJ2-5; 11 bases fit TRBD1. The J segment lost 4 bases and the V segment lost 3 bases, leaving 4 bases of the junction unmatched. The CDR3 runs 15 residues. Looked up from germline, CDR1 is SGHTA and CDR2 is FQGTGA. The CDR3 coding sequence is TGTGCCAGCAGCTTTTCCGGGACAGGGGGAGAGACCCAGTACTTC. It is translated as CASSFSGTGGETQYF. Variable domain in full (rest from reference TRBV7-3 and TRBJ2-5): GAGVSQTPSNKVTEKGKYVELRCDPISGHTALYWYRQSLGQGPEFLIYFQGTGAADDSGLPNDRFFAVRPEGSVSTLKIQRTERGDSAVYLCASSFSGTGGETQYFGPGTRLLVL.

The chain uses TRBV19 and TRBJ1-1; 7 bases map to TRBD1. Germline CDR1 reads LNHDA; CDR2 reads SQIVND (reference sequence). The CDR3 totals 18 residues. V lost 5 bases, J lost 3 bases, and 18 bases stayed unmatched. The CDR3 spells CASSPGVGGTVVDTEAFF. CDR3 nucleotides: TGTGCCAGTAGTCCCGGGGTAGGAGGGACAGTTGTCGACACTGAAGCTTTCTTT. The entire variable domain, with the rest obtained from reference TRBV19 and TRBJ1-1, is as follows: DGGITQSPKYLFRKEGQNVTLSCEQNLNHDAMYWYRQDPGQGLRLIYYSQIVNDFQKGDIAEGYSVSREKKESFPLTVTSAQKNPTAFYLCASSPGVGGTVVDTEAFFGQGTRLTVV.

This chain links TRBV9 with TRBJ1-2; 7 nucleotides align to TRBD1. V gave up 0 bases and J gave up 6 bases; unmatched junction bases: 8. Germline V gene lookup returns CDR1 SGDLS and CDR2 YYNGEE. CDR3 length: 15 amino acids. CDR3 region: CASSVETGELDGYTF. In DNA, the CDR3 is TGTGCCAGCAGCGTAGAAACAGGGGAGTTAGATGGCTACACCTTC.